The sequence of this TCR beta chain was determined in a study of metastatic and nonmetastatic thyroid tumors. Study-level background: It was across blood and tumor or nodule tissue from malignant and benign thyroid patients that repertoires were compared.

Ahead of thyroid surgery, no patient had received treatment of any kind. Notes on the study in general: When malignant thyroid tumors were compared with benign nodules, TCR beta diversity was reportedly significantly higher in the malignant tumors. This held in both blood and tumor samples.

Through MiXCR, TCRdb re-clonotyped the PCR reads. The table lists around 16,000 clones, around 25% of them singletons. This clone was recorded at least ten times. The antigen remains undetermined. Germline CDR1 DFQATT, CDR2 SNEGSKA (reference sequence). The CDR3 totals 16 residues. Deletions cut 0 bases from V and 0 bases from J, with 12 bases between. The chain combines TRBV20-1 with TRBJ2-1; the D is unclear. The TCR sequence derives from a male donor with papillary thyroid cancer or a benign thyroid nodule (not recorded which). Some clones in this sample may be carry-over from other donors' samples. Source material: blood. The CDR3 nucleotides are TGCAGTGCTAGAGATTGGGGTATGAGCTCCTACAATGAGCAGTTCTTC. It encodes CSARDWGMSSYNEQFF.